These 26 T cell receptor beta chains originate from one sample sequenced in a study of blood T cell repertoires in COVID-19. Some clones are missing from TCRdb's copy, which holds only in-frame ones; the method was immunoSEQ multiplex PCR. The profile shows about 270,000 clones, over 75% of them singletons. Sequenced material: PBMCs or T cells enriched from blood (not recorded which). These receptors came from a woman younger than 35 who had recovered from COVID-19.

V and J are TRBV6-1 and TRBJ2-2; 8 bases are shared with TRBD1. CDR1 is MNHNS and CDR2 is SASEGT in the germline V gene. J was trimmed by 7 bases and V by 2 bases; bases with no gene match: 6. There are 15 residues in the CDR3. The CDR3 DNA reads as TGTGCCAGCAGTGAACAGGGGGCGTCGAACGGGGAGCTGTTTTTT. Translated: CASSEQGASNGELFF.

In this sample, this clone turned up many times. Other DNA sequences of this sample code for an identical CDR3. The chain is built from TRBV15 and TRBJ1-2, with TRBD1 matching over 8 bases. Germline CDR1 and CDR2: LNHNV and YYDKDF (reference sequence). With 0 bases clipped from V and 7 bases from J, the junction kept 10 bases outside the gene matches. The CDR3 is 16 amino acids. CDR3 amino acids: CATSRDSLDRVGGYTF. The DNA for the CDR3 is TGTGCCACCAGCAGAGATTCTTTGGACAGGGTTGGTGGCTACACCTTC.

The chain combines TRBV6-5 with TRBJ1-1; TRBD1 matches 7 bases. Trimming removed 5 bases from V and 3 bases from J; junction bases left unmatched: 3. The CDR3 extends over 13 amino acids. Germline V CDR1 and CDR2: MNHEY, SVGAGI. CDR3 nucleotides: TGTGCCAGCAGTCTGACAGGGTACACTGAAGCTTTCTTT. Residues: CASSLTGYTEAFF.

The chain carries TRBV6-5 and TRBJ1-4, with D perhaps TRBD1 (5 bases). Trimming removed 5 bases at V and 5 bases at J, with 15 bases between. The germline CDR1 and CDR2 sequences are MNHEY and SVGAGI. There are 15 residues in the CDR3. For the CDR3, the DNA is TGTGCCAGCAGTCCCCAGGGTGCAGTGAATGAAAAACTGTTTTTT. It is translated as CASSPQGAVNEKLFF.

This chain uses TRBV5-1 with TRBJ1-1; D is undetermined. V lost 4 bases to trimming and J lost 0 bases, with 13 bases between them. Germline values: CDR1 SGHRS, CDR2 YFSETQ. CDR3 size: 15 residues. The CDR3 here is CASSLLGGMNTEAFF. In DNA form, the CDR3 reads TGCGCCAGCAGCCTGCTAGGCGGGATGAACACTGAAGCTTTCTTT.

The chain recombines TRBV2 with TRBJ2-3; perhaps TRBD2 as D (6 bases). This CDR3 has 13 residues. From germline, CDR1 is SNHLY and CDR2 FYNNEI. The V and J ends lost 7 bases and 6 bases respectively, with 14 bases between them. This CDR3 is CASTPPGVDTQYF. CDR3 DNA: TGTGCCAGCACCCCCCCGGGGGTCGATACGCAGTATTTT. Combining the CDR3 with reference TRBV2 and TRBJ2-3 gives the whole variable domain EPEVTQTPSHQVTQMGQEVILRCVPISNHLYFYWYRQILGQKVEFLVSFYNNEISEKSEIFDDQFSVERPDGSNFTLKIRSTKLEDSAMYFCASTPPGVDTQYFGPGTRLTVL.

V is TRBV28 and J is TRBJ1-6, with 7 bases fitting TRBD1. J gave up 5 bases and V 3 bases, and 7 bases lay outside the gene matches. The CDR3 runs 16 residues. In germline, CDR1 is MDHEN, CDR2 SYDVKM. This chain's CDR3 is CASSFRQGSNNSPLHF. DNA for the CDR3: TGTGCCAGCAGTTTCCGACAGGGAAGTAATAATTCACCCCTCCACTTT.

The chain employs TRBV9 and TRBJ2-3; TRBD2 aligns across 7 bases. The CDR3 loop spans 16 amino acids. V was clipped by 1 base and J by 4 bases; unmatched bases: 9. CDR1 is SGDLS and CDR2 is YYNGEE in the germline V gene. The CDR3 spells CASSVLRGGVPDTQYF. The CDR3, as DNA: TGTGCCAGCAGCGTACTGCGGGGAGGGGTTCCAGATACGCAGTATTTT.

This chain connects TRBV7-8 to TRBJ1-2; the D gene is possibly TRBD1 (5 bases). The length of the CDR3 is 12 residues. The V gene's germline CDR1 is SGHVS and CDR2 FQNEAQ. The V end was cut by 5 bases, the J end by 2 bases, with 6 bases between. The CDR3: CASSHRNYGYTF. The CDR3 DNA reads as TGTGCCAGCAGCCACAGGAACTATGGCTACACCTTC.

This chain uses TRBV9 with TRBJ2-2; 8 bases agree with TRBD2. CDR3 length: 16 amino acids. With 4 bases clipped from V and 4 bases from J, the junction kept 9 bases outside the gene matches. Germline lookup yields CDR1 SGDLS and CDR2 YYNGEE. The CDR3 loop reads CASSLAPGGRTGELFF. In DNA, the CDR3 is TGTGCCAGCAGCCTTGCCCCGGGGGGGCGCACCGGGGAGCTGTTTTTT.

The chain carries TRBV29-1 and TRBJ1-2, with a possible D match to TRBD1 (5 bases). The CDR3 extends over 13 amino acids. CDR1 and CDR2 from the germline V gene are SQVTM and ANQGSEA. V was clipped by 7 bases and J by 3 bases, with 15 bases between them. The CDR3 DNA reads as TGCAGCGAGACGGACATGAGGTACTATGGCTACACCTTC. Its translation: CSETDMRYYGYTF.

This chain uses TRBV5-8 with TRBJ2-4, with 10 bases that match TRBD2. In germline, CDR1 is SGHTS, CDR2 YDEGEE. The CDR3 totals 18 residues. The V segment lost 0 bases and the J segment 0 bases; nucleotides outside the gene matches: 6. CDR3 in amino acids: CASSLAAGGLIAKNIQYF. The DNA for the CDR3 is TGTGCCAGCAGCTTGGCAGCGGGGGGGCTTATAGCCAAAAACATTCAGTACTTC.

This clone has only a few counts. This rearrangement joins TRBV6-5 to TRBJ2-1; D ambiguous. CDR3 size: 15 residues. V was clipped by 3 bases and J by 0 bases, with 9 bases between them. Germline lookup yields CDR1 MNHEY and CDR2 SVGAGI. The CDR3 region is CASSYGQDSYNEQFF. CDR3 in DNA: TGTGCCAGCAGTTATGGGCAGGACTCCTACAATGAGCAGTTCTTC.

V gene TRBV5-4 combines with J gene TRBJ1-1; TRBD1 matches 7 bases. The CDR3 has 14 residues. Trimming removed 4 bases from V and 2 bases from J; junction bases left unmatched: 5. Looked up from germline, CDR1 is SGHNT and CDR2 is YYREEE (reference sequence). CDR3 nucleotides: TGTGCCAGCAGCATACGACAGGGAAACACTGAAGCTTTCTTT. Its translation: CASSIRQGNTEAFF.

This clone was detected a few times. V and J are TRBV19 and TRBJ1-1; 10 nucleotides line up with TRBD1. V lost 2 bases, J lost 4 bases, and 7 bases stayed unmatched. CDR1 and CDR2 from the germline V gene are LNHDA and SQIVND (reference sequence). The CDR3 has 16 amino acids. The CDR3 bases are TGTGCCAGTAGTATACCGACAGGGGGCGCAGGCACTGAAGCTTTCTTT. Its translation is CASSIPTGGAGTEAFF.

This clone was seen once. The chain combines TRBV10-2 with TRBJ2-7, with 8 bases that match TRBD2. V was pared by 6 bases and J by 3 bases, with 7 bases of the junction left unmatched. There are 14 residues in the CDR3. Germline CDR1 and CDR2: WSHSY and SAAADI. The CDR3 protein is CASRAGGFIYEQYF. The CDR3 DNA sequence: TGCGCCAGCAGGGCGGGGGGCTTCATCTACGAGCAGTACTTC.

This rearrangement joins TRBV9 to TRBJ2-7; the D gene is possibly TRBD2 (5 bases). Germline assignment: CDR1 SGDLS and CDR2 YYNGEE. The CDR3 length is 13 residues. Trimming cost V 4 bases and J 3 bases, with 11 bases left between them. CDR3: CASSPAGNYEQYF. The CDR3 bases are TGTGCCAGCAGCCCCGCCGGGAACTACGAGCAGTACTTC. Combining the CDR3 with reference TRBV9 and TRBJ2-7 gives the whole variable domain DSGVTQTPKHLITATGQRVTLRCSPRSGDLSVYWYQQSLDQGLQFLIQYYNGEERAKGNILERFSAQQFPDLHSELNLSSLELGDSALYFCASSPAGNYEQYFGPGTRLTVT.

This chain uses TRBV3-1 (or the pseudogene TRBV3-2) with TRBJ2-3; TRBD2 agrees at 7 bases. The V gene end was trimmed by 5 bases and the J gene end by 0 bases; junction bases not matched to a gene: 11. Germline V lookup: CDR1 LGHDT, CDR2 YNNKEL (reference sequence). This CDR3 is built from 17 residues. CDR3: CASSKRASGVSTDTQYF. The CDR3 DNA follows: TGTGCCAGCAGCAAGAGGGCTAGCGGAGTTAGCACAGATACGCAGTATTTT.

In DNA form, the CDR3 reads TGTGCCAGTAGTACCCTAGGTGCGGGGTATGATCAGCCCCAGCATTTT. Amino acid sequence: CASSTLGAGYDQPQHF. This chain joins TRBV19 and TRBJ1-5; D not certain. This CDR3 contains 16 residues. Trimming cost V 4 bases and J 5 bases, with 18 bases left between them. CDR1 is LNHDA and CDR2 is SQIVND in the germline V gene (reference sequence). The entire variable domain, with the rest obtained from reference TRBV19 and TRBJ1-5, is as follows: DGGITQSPKYLFRKEGQNVTLSCEQNLNHDAMYWYRQDPGQGLRLIYYSQIVNDFQKGDIAEGYSVSREKKESFPLTVTSAQKNPTAFYLCASSTLGAGYDQPQHFGDGTRLSIL.

V gene TRBV12-2 combines with J gene TRBJ1-5; the tabulated D call, TRBD1, remains unverified against the DNA. TRBV12-2 is a listed pseudogene. CDR3 size: 20 residues. CDR3 residues: CASRLARTGAGVEKGQPQHF. The CDR3 nucleotides read TGTGCAAGTCGCTTAGCGCGGACAGGGGCCGGGGTAGAGAAGGGTCAGCCCCAGCATTTT.

V usage is TRBV5-1 and J usage is TRBJ2-3; 9 bases are a match to TRBD2. Germline CDR1 is SGHRS and CDR2 is YFSETQ. This CDR3 comprises 18 residues. J gave up 0 bases and V 0 bases, and 8 bases lay outside the gene matches. In DNA form, the CDR3 reads TGCGCCAGCAGCTTGGGCGGTAGCGGGGGAACTAGCACAGATACGCAGTATTTT. It is translated as CASSLGGSGGTSTDTQYF.

The rearrangement joins TRBV3-1 (or the pseudogene TRBV3-2) to TRBJ2-5; 8 nucleotides agree with TRBD2. Unmatched junction bases numbered 10, after V lost 0 bases and J lost 4 bases. The CDR3 contains 17 residues. Per the germline V gene, CDR1 is LGHDT and CDR2 is YNNKEL (reference sequence). CDR3 amino acids: CASSQERGGGLRETQYF. DNA for the CDR3: TGTGCCAGCAGCCAAGAAAGGGGCGGGGGGCTACGAGAGACCCAGTACTTC.

V gene TRBV19 combines with J gene TRBJ1-2, with a tentative D call TRBD1 (5 bases). CDR1 and CDR2 (germline): LNHDA, SQIVND (reference sequence). The CDR3 is 12 amino acids. V gave up 7 bases and J gave up 2 bases, with 8 bases separating them. In nucleotides, the CDR3 is TGTGCCAGTACTAAGGGGAACTATGGCTACACCTTC. As protein: CASTKGNYGYTF.

The chain couples TRBV23-1 to TRBJ1-3; 9 bases agree with TRBD1. TRBV23-1 is recorded as an ORF, its role being uncertain. The CDR3 is 15 residues long. The V segment lost 4 bases and the J segment 3 bases; nucleotides outside the gene matches: 4. The CDR3 sequence is CASSLGTGFGNTIYF. CDR3 bases: TGCGCCAGCAGTCTAGGGACAGGGTTTGGAAACACCATATATTTT.

The gene calls are TRBV5-6 and TRBJ2-3; a weak D match, TRBD2 (5 bases). V gave up 4 bases and J gave up 0 bases, with 15 bases separating them. The CDR3 loop spans 16 amino acids. Germline V lookup: CDR1 SGHDT, CDR2 YYEEEE. CDR3 nucleotides: TGTGCCAGCAGCGCGCCGACGGGGAGAAGCACAGATACGCAGTATTTT. It yields the protein CASSAPTGRSTDTQYF.

This chain joins TRBV19 and TRBJ1-1; possible D gene TRBD1, 5 bases. In germline, CDR1 is LNHDA, CDR2 SQIVND (reference sequence). V shed 5 bases and J shed 1 base, with 17 bases lying between them. This CDR3 contains 16 residues. In DNA form, the CDR3 reads TGTGCCAGTAGTTTTCTCGCCCGGAGGGGGAACACTGAAGCTTTCTTT. Protein sequence: CASSFLARRGNTEAFF.